This T cell receptor (beta chain) was captured by sequencing in a study of cytomegalovirus exposure and HLA in healthy donors. General study points: One variant, a missense change in DCLRE1C, was linked in a later analysis to TCR beta V- and J-gene trimming.

Germline CDR1 LGHNA, CDR2 YNFKEQ. Trimming removed 2 bases at V and 6 bases at J, with 18 bases between. The length of the CDR3 is 16 residues. Notes on this clone: The antigen is undetermined.

The PCR had 60 Vbeta and 13 Jbeta primers. The table came from immunoSEQ multiplex PCR; TCRdb's copy has only in-frame clones and leaves some out. Among some 190,000 clones listed, roughly four fifths were seen once. The sequence was obtained from a man aged 18 to 29 in good health and CMV-seronegative. The sequencing sample was made of PBMCs. The V gene is TRBV4-2, the J gene TRBJ2-3; D ambiguous. The CDR3 sequence: CASSQRAPPRADTQYF. In nucleotides, the CDR3 is TGTGCCAGCAGCCAACGCGCGCCCCCCCGAGCTGATACGCAGTATTTT.